This TCR beta chain was captured in a study of shared clonotypes between healthy human individuals. Study overall: A donor's plate count was three for CD4 naive and three for CD4 memory; CD8 naive had two and CD8 memory one.

Overall study findings and caveats: Generally, estimated richness proved larger in naive subsets than it did in memory subsets. A reduction in generation probabilities was seen for non-shared clonotypes relative to those shared by all four donors.

The CDR3 covers 13 residues. Germline V gene lookup returns CDR1 SQVTM and CDR2 ANQGSEA. Trimming cost V 2 bases and J 10 bases; bases outside gene matches: 8. This clone was recorded only once. The antigen is undetermined. Per the study methods: Junction-only immunoSEQ sequences carried no quality scores, so filtering differed. Here immunoSEQ multiplex PCR was the method, and the copy in TCRdb shows in-frame clones only, minus some. Clone size and the V and J calls come from that table; the DNA yielded D and trimming. The data show around 1.5 million clones, with roughly 98% seen just once and around 0.47% held by the top ten.

The sample was naive CD4+ T cells sorted from blood. The sample's subset: CD45RA+ positively selected. The genes are TRBV29-1 and TRBJ1-2; 9 bases fit TRBD1. The receptor was derived from a young man in good health. The CDR3 reads CSVESHRGPLYTF. CDR3 nucleotides: TGCAGCGTTGAATCGCACAGGGGGCCACTCTACACCTTC.